A single TCR beta chain is shown here with its context. The target antigen is unknown. The CDR3 runs 13 residues. The V gene lost 6 bases and the J gene lost 8 bases, with 11 bases spanning the gap. In germline, CDR1 is LNHNV, CDR2 YYDKDF (reference sequence). These data are taken from a study of CD8+ T cells in alopecia areata. Study results and caveats: Higher clonality and more expanded CD8+ clones appeared in lesional than normal scalp. Scalp and blood samples kept many expanded lesional clones throughout tofacitinib. Scalp clonality and expanded CD8+ clones among the top 100 fell significantly with tofacitinib.

The sequencing template was cDNA reverse transcribed from extracted RNA. Here immunoSEQ multiplex PCR was the method, and the copy in TCRdb shows in-frame clones only, minus some. This sample has about 180,000 clones, with about 54% found just once. Treatment here: oral pan-JAK inhibitor, 5-10 mg twice daily. This sequence was found in a human donor with alopecia areata. The input for sequencing was CD4+ T cells sorted from blood, taken at approximately week 61, from a patient treated with tofacitinib. The rearrangement joins TRBV15 to TRBJ1-6, with TRBD1 as a possible D gene (6 bases). Here the CDR3 reads CATRTGRYSPLHF. The CDR3 nucleotides are TGTGCCACCAGGACAGGACGATATTCACCCCTCCACTTT.